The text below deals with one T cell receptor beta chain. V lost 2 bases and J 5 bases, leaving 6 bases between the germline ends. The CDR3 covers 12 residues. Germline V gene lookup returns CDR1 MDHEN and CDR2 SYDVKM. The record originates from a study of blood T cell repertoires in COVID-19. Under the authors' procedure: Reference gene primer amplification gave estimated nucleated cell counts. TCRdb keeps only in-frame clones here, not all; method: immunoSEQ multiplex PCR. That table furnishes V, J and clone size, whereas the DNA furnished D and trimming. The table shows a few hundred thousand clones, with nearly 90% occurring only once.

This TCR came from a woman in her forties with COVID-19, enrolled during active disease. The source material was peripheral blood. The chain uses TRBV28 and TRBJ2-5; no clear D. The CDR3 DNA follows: TGTGCCAGCAGTTTAGGAGATGAGACCCAGTACTTC. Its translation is CASSLGDETQYF.